One sample yielded the 4 T cell receptor beta chains listed below, sequenced in a study of T cell repertoires in ileal Crohn's disease. Data came from immunoSEQ multiplex PCR; TCRdb stores just in-frame clones and leaves some out. Of roughly 60,000 clones listed, around 90% are singletons. As for time point: neoterminal ileum biopsy at postoperative endoscopy, about 6 months after surgery. The sample taken for sequencing was ileal tissue. Receptor source: an adult with Crohn's disease.

This chain uses TRBV27 with TRBJ1-1, with a possible D match to TRBD1 (5 bases). The V gene's germline CDR1 is MNHEY and CDR2 SMNVEV (reference sequence). The CDR3 is 19 residues long. V was shortened by 3 bases and J by 1 base, with 24 bases between the two germline ends. Written as DNA, the CDR3 is TGTGCCAGCAGTTTCCTACACGCTCGCGGGACCCATGAGAACACTGAAGCTTTCTTT. Translated: CASSFLHARGTHENTEAFF.

The chain recombines TRBV27 with TRBJ2-4; possibly TRBD2 for D (6 bases). Trimming left V 5 bases short and J 8 bases short, with 13 bases between. From germline, CDR1 is MNHEY and CDR2 SMNVEV (reference sequence). The CDR3 totals 13 residues. CDR3: CASSEAGYDIQYF. CDR3 sequence (DNA): TGTGCCAGCAGTGAGGCGGGGTATGACATTCAGTACTTC.

The genes are TRBV6-5 and TRBJ1-1; D gene ambiguous. The CDR3 consists of 15 residues. Germline V gene lookup returns CDR1 MNHEY and CDR2 SVGAGI. V was trimmed by 5 bases and J by 4 bases, leaving 17 bases between them. The CDR3 protein is CASSPTLDWLTEAFF. DNA of the CDR3: TGTGCCAGCAGTCCGACCCTGGACTGGCTCACTGAAGCTTTCTTT.

This clone came up a few times. V and J are TRBV5-4 and TRBJ2-7, with D possibly being TRBD1 (5 bases). The CDR3 has 14 residues. CDR1 and CDR2 from the germline V gene are SGHNT and YYREEE (reference sequence). Trimming stripped 4 bases from V and 10 bases from J, with 21 bases between. The CDR3 loop is CASSVGQTREIQYV. The DNA of the CDR3 is TGTGCCAGCAGCGTCGGACAAACCCGAGAGATTCAGTACGTC.